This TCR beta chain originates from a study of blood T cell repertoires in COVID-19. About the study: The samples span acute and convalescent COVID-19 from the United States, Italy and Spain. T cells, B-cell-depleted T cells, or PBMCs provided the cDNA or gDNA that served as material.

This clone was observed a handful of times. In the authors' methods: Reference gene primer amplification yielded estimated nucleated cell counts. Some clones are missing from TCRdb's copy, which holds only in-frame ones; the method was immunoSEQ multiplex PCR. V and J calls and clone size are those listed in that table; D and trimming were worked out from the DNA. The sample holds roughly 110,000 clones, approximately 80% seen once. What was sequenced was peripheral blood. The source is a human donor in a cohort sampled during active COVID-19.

For the CDR3, the DNA is TGTGCCAGCCGCGTGGCTGGGCAAAACATTCAGTACTTC. Residues: CASRVAGQNIQYF. The rearrangement joins TRBV6-5 to TRBJ2-4; D remains unclear. V shed 8 bases and J shed 5 bases, with 13 bases lying between them. The CDR3 length is 13 residues. CDR1 is MNHEY and CDR2 is SVGAGI in the germline V gene.